Below, one T cell receptor beta chain is given with its context. Its antigen is unknown. The data are from a study of cytomegalovirus exposure and HLA in healthy donors. The PCR made use of 60 Vbeta and 13 Jbeta primers. TCRdb's copy holds only in-frame clones and misses some; the assay was immunoSEQ multiplex PCR. The sample lists around 170,000 clones, around 82% seen once, with less than 2.5% in the top ten. V shed 7 bases, J shed 5 bases, and the junction held 12 bases outside the gene matches. The V gene's germline CDR1 is MDHEN and CDR2 SYDVKM. The CDR3 consists of 15 residues. The study, taken as a whole, reports: In a later analysis, TCR beta V- and J-gene trimming showed a link to a missense DCLRE1C variant. It was reported that the classifier diagnosed cytomegalovirus status with high specificity and sensitivity in both the original and validation cohorts. Later analysis placed DRB1 highest and HLA-C lowest in TCR association rates, which differed by HLA locus. Data from an earlier analysis indicated that most TCR beta V segments were productive either about 87% or about 30% of the time.

This rearrangement joins TRBV28 to TRBJ2-7, with TRBD1 identical over 9 bases. Material: PBMCs. The TCR sequence derives from a woman in her 30s in good health and CMV-seropositive. The DNA of the CDR3 is TGTGCCAGCACCGGACCGGGACAGGGTAACAACGAGCAGTACTTC. It encodes CASTGPGQGNNEQYF.